This T cell receptor (beta chain) appears in the sequencing data of a study of patients and donors after allogeneic stem cell transplantation. TCRdb ran MiXCR on the RT-PCR reads and lists one entry per CDR3 protein. Among about 72,000 distinct CDR3 sequences listed, approximately 26% were seen once. This clonotype was sampled from a human donor who was either an allogeneic HSCT recipient or a stem cell or donor lymphocyte infusion donor (not recorded which). It is not recorded whose cells these are; they may come from a transplant donor. The sequencing sample was made of blood, either unsorted or a sorted T cell fraction (not recorded which).

The CDR3 loop reads CASSSTGTAYVEQYF. In nucleotides, the CDR3 is TGTGCCAGCAGTTCCACCGGGACAGCGTACGTGGAGCAGTACTTC. V usage is TRBV11-1 and J usage is TRBJ2-7; 7 bases are a match to TRBD1. V trimming: 6 bases; J trimming: 7 bases; junction bases outside the gene matches: 15. The CDR3 spans 15 residues. CDR1 is SGHAT, CDR2 FQDESV, per germline (reference sequence).